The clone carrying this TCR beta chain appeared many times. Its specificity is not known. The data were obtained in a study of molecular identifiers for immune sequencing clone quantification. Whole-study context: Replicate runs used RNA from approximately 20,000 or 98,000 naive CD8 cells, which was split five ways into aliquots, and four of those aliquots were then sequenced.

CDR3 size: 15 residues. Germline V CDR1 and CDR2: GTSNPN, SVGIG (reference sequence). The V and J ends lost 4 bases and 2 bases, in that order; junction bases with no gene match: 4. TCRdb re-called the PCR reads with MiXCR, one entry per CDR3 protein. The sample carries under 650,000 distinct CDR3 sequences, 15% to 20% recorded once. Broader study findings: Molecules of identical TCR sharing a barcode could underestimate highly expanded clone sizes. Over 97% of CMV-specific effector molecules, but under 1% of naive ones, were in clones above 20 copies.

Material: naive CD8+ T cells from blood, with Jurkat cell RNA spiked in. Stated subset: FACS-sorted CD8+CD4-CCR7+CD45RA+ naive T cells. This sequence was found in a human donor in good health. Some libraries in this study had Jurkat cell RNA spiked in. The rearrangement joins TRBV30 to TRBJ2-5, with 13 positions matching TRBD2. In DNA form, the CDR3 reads TGTGCCTGGACGACTAGCGGGGGGACACAAGAGACCCAGTACTTC. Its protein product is CAWTTSGGTQETQYF.